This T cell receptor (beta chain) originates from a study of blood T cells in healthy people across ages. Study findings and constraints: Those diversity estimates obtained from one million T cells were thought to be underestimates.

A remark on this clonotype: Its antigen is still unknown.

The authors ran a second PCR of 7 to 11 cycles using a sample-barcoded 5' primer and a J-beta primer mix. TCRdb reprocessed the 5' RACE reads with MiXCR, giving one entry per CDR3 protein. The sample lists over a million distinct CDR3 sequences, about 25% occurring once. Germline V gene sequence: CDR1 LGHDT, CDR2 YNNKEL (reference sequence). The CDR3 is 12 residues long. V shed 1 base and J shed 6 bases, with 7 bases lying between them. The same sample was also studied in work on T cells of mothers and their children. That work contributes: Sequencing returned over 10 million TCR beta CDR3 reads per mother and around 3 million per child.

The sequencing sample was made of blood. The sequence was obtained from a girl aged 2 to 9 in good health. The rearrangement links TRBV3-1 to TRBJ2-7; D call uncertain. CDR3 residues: CASSQVGREQYF. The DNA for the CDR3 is TGTGCCAGCAGCCAAGTCGGGCGCGAGCAGTACTTC.